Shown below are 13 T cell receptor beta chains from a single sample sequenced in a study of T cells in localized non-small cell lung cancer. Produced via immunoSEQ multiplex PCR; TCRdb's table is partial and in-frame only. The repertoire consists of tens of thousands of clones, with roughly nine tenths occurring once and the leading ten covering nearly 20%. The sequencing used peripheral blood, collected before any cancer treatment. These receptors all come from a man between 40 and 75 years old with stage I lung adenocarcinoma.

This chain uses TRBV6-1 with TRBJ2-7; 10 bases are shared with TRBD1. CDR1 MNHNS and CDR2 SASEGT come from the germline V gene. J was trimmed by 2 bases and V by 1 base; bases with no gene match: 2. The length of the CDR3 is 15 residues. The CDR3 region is CASSEETGGAYEQYF. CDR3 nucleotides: TGTGCCAGCAGTGAAGAGACAGGGGGCGCCTACGAGCAGTACTTC.

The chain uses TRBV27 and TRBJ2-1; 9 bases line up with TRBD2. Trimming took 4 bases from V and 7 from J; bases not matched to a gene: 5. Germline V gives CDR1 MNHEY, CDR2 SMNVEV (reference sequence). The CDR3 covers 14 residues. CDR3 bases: TGTGCCAGCAGTTCACTAACTAGCGGGAATGAGCAGTTCTTC. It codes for CASSSLTSGNEQFF.

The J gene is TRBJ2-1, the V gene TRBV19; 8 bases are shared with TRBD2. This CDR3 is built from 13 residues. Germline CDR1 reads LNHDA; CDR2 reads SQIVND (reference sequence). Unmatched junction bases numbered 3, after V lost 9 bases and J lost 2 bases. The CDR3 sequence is CASARGAYNEQFF. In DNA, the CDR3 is TGTGCCAGCGCGCGGGGGGCCTACAATGAGCAGTTCTTC.

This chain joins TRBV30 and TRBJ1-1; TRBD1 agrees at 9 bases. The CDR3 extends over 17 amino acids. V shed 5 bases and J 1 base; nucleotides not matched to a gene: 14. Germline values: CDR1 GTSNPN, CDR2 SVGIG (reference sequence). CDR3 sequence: CAWDSAGQGPPNTEAFF. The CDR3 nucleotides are TGTGCCTGGGACTCGGCCGGACAGGGGCCCCCGAACACTGAAGCTTTCTTT. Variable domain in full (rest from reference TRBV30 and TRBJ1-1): SQTIHQWPATLVQPVGSPLSLECTVEGTSNPNLYWYRQAAGRGLQLLFYSVGIGQISSEVPQNLSASRPQDRQFILSSKKLLLSDSGFYLCAWDSAGQGPPNTEAFFGQGTRLTVV.

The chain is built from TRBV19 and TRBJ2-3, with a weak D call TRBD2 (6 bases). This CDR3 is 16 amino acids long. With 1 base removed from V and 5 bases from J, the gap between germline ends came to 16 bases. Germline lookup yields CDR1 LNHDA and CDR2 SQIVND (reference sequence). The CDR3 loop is CASSIAVGSLGDTQYF. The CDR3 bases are TGTGCCAGTAGTATAGCTGTCGGGAGTCTCGGAGATACGCAGTATTTT.

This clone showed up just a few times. CDR3 loop: CASSEYVATGELFF. The CDR3 region has the DNA TGTGCCAGCAGTGAATACGTGGCAACCGGGGAGCTGTTTTTT. The V gene is TRBV2, the J gene TRBJ2-2; D is unclear. Between the trimmed V and J ends, which lost 2 bases and 5 bases, there was a span of 9 bases. This CDR3 has 14 residues. Germline CDR1 and CDR2: SNHLY and FYNNEI.

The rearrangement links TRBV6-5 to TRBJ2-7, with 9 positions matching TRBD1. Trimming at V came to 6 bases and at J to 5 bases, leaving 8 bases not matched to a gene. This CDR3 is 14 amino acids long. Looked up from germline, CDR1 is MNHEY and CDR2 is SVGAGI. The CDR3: CASSPGTGLHEQYF. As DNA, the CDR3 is TGTGCCAGCAGCCCCGGGACAGGGCTCCACGAGCAGTACTTC.

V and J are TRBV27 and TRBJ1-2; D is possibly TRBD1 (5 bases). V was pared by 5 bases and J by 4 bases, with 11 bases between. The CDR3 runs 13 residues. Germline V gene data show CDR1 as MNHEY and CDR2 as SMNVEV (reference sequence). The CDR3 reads CASSAGSSYGYTF. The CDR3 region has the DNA TGTGCCAGCAGTGCAGGGAGCAGCTATGGCTACACCTTC.

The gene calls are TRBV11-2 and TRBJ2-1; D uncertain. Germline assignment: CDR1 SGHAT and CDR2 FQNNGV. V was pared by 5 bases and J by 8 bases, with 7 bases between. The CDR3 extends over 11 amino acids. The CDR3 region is CASSRSDEQFF. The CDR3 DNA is TGTGCCAGCAGCAGAAGCGATGAGCAGTTCTTC. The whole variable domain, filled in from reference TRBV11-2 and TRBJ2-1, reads EAGVAQSPRYKIIEKRQSVAFWCNPISGHATLYWYQQILGQGPKLLIQFQNNGVVDDSQLPKDRFSAERLKGVDSTLKIQPAKLEDSAVYLCASSRSDEQFFGPGTRLTVL.

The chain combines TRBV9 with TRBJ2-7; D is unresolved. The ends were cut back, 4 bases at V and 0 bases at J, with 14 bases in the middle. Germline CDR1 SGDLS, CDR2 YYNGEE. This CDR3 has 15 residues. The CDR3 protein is CASSPHQDFSYEQYF. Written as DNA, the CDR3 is TGTGCCAGCAGCCCTCACCAAGACTTCTCCTACGAGCAGTACTTC.

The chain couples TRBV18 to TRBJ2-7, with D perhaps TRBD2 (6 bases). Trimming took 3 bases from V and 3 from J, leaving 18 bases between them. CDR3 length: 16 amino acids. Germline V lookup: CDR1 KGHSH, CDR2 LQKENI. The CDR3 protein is CASSPPGSGVLYEQYF. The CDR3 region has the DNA TGTGCCAGCTCACCTCCCGGCTCGGGGGTACTCTACGAGCAGTACTTC.

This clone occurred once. CDR3 bases: TGCAGCGTTGCCCCTACAGGGGGTAACACTGAAGCTTTCTTT. The encoded protein is CSVAPTGGNTEAFF. This rearrangement joins TRBV29-1 to TRBJ1-1; 8 bases are a match to TRBD1. The CDR3 is 14 residues long. The germline V gene has CDR1 SQVTM and CDR2 ANQGSEA. The ends lost 4 bases at V and 2 bases at J; junction bases unmatched: 6.

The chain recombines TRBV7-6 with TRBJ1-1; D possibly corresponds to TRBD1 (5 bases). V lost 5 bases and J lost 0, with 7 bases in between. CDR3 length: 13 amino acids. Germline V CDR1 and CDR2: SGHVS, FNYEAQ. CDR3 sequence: CASSRGVNTEAFF. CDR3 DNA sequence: TGTGCCAGCAGCCGAGGGGTGAACACTGAAGCTTTCTTT.